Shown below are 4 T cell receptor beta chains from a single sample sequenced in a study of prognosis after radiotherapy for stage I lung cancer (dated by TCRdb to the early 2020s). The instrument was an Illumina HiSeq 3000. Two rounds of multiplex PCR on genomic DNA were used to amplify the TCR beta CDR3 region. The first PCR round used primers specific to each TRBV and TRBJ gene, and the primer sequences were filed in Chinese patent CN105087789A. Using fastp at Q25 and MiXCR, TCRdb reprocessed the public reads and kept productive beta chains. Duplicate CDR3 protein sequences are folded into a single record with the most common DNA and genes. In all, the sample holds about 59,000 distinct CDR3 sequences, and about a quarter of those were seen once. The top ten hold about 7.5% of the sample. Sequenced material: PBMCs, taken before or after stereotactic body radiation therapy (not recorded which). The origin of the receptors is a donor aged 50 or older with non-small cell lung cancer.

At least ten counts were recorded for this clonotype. The CDR3 bases are TGTGCCAGCTCACCACGGGCCTGGGGGGACAGTGAGCAGTTCTTC. It codes for CASSPRAWGDSEQFF. V is TRBV18 and J is TRBJ2-1, with D perhaps TRBD1 (7 bases). The CDR3 totals 15 residues. The V gene's germline CDR1 is KGHSH and CDR2 LQKENI. V lost 1 base, J lost 9 bases, and 16 bases lay in between. The full variable domain, rest sourced from reference TRBV18 and TRBJ2-1, is NAGVMQNPRHLVRRRGQEARLRCSPMKGHSHVYWYRQLPEEGLKFMVYLQKENIIDESGMPKERFSAEFPKEGPSILRIQQVVRGDSAAYFCASSPRAWGDSEQFFGPGTRLTVL.

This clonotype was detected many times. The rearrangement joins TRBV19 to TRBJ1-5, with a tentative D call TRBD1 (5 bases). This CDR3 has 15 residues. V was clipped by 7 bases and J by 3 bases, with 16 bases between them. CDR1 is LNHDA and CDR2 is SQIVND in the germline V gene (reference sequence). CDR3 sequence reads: CASTLSARVNQPQHF. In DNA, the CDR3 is TGTGCCAGTACCCTATCCGCCAGGGTCAATCAGCCCCAGCATTTT.

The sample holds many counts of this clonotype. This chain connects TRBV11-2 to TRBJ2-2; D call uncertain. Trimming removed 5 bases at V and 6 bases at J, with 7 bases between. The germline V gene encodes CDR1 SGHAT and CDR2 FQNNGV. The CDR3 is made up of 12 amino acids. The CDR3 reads CASSPTPGELFF. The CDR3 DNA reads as TGTGCCAGCAGCCCAACCCCCGGGGAGCTGTTTTTT.

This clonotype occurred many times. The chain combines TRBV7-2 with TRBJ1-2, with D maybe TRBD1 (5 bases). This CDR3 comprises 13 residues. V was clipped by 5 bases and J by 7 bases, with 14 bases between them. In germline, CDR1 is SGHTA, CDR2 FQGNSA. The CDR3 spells CASSRGPESGYTF. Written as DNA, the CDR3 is TGTGCCAGCAGCCGGGGACCTGAGTCTGGCTACACCTTC.